The text below deals with one T cell receptor (beta chain). This record belongs to a study of cytomegalovirus exposure and HLA in healthy donors. 60 Vbeta and 13 Jbeta primers were used in PCR. TCRdb's copy holds only in-frame clones and misses some; the assay was immunoSEQ multiplex PCR. The specimen's table records about 200,000 clones. V gave up 2 bases and J gave up 7 bases, with 11 bases separating them. The CDR3 consists of 13 residues. Per germline, CDR1 MNHEY and CDR2 SVGAGI. This TCR was recovered from a girl between 2 and 10 years old in good health and CMV-seropositive. The J gene is TRBJ1-1, the V gene TRBV6-5; no clear D gene. The sequenced sample consisted of PBMCs. CDR3 bases: TGTGCCAGCAGTTACCGTGGGCCGGATGAAGCTTTCTTT. Its protein product is CASSYRGPDEAFF.